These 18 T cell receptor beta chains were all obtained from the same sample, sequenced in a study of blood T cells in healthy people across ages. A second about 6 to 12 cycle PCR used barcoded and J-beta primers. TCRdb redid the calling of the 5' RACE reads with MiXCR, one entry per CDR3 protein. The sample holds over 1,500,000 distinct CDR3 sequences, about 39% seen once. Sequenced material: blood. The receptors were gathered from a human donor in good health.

DNA for the CDR3: TGTGCCAGCAGCCCATATAGCGCTCAAGAGACCCAGTACTTC. This gives the protein CASSPYSAQETQYF. The rearrangement links TRBV9 to TRBJ2-5; D is perhaps TRBD2 (5 bases). CDR1 and CDR2 from the germline V gene are SGDLS and YYNGEE. This CDR3 spans 14 amino acids. V was trimmed by 4 bases and J by 2 bases, leaving 12 bases between them.

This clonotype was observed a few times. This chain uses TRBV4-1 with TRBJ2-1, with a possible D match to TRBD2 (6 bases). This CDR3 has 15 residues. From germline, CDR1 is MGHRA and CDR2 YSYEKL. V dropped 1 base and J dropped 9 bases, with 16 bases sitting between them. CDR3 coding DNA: TGCGCCAGCAGCCAAGGACTAGGCTTTCAGGGTGAGCAGTTCTTC. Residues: CASSQGLGFQGEQFF.

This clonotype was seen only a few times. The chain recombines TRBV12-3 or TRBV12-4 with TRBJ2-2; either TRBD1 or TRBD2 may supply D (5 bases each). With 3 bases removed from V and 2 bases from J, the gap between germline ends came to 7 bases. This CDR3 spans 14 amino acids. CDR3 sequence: CASSLGVNTGELFF. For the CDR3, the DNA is TGTGCCAGCAGTTTGGGGGTTAACACCGGGGAGCTGTTTTTT.

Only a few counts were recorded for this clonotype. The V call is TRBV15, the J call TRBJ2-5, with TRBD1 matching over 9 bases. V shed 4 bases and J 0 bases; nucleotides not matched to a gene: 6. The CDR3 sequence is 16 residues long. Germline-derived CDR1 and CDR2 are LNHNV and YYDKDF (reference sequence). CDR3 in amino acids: CATSKRDREYQETQYF. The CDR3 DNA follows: TGTGCCACCAGCAAACGGGACAGGGAGTACCAAGAGACCCAGTACTTC.

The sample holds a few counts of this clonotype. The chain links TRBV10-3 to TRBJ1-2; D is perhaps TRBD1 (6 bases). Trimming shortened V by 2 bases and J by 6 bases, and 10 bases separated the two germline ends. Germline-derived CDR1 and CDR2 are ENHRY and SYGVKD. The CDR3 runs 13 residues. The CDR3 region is CAISEARDNGYTF. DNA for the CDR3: TGTGCCATCAGTGAGGCTAGGGACAATGGCTACACCTTC.

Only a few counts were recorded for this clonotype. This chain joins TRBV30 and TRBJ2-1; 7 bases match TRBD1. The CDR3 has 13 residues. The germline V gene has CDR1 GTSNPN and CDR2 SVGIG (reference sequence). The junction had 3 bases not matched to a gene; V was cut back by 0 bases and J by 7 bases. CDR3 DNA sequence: TGTGCCTGGAGTGTAGACAGGGAAAATGAGCAGTTCTTC. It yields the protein CAWSVDRENEQFF.

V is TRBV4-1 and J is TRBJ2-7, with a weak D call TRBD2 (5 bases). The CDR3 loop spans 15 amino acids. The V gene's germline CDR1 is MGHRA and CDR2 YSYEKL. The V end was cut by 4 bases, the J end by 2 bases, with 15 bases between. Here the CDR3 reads CASSRSDGNPYEQYF. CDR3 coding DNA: TGCGCCAGCAGCCGAAGCGACGGGAACCCCTACGAGCAGTACTTC.

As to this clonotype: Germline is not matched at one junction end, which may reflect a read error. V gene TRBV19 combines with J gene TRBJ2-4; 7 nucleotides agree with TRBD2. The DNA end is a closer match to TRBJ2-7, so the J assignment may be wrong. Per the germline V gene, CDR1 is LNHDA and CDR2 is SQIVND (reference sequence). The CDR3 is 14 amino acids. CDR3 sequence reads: CASSTGGTLNEQYF. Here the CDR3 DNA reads TGTGCCAGCAGTACGGGGGGAACGTTAAACGAGCAGTACTTC.

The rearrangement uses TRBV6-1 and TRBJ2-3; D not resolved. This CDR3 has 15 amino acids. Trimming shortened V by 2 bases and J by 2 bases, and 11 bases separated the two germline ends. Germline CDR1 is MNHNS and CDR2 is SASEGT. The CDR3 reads CASSEWRRDTDTQYF. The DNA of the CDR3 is TGTGCCAGCAGTGAATGGAGACGTGACACAGATACGCAGTATTTT.

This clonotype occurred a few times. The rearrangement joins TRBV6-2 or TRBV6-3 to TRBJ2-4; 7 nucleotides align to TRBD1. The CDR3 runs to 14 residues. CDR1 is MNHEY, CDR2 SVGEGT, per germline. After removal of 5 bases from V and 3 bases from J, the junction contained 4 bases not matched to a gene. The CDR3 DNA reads TGTGCCAGCAGTGACGGGACAGTCAAAAACATTCAGTACTTC. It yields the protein CASSDGTVKNIQYF.

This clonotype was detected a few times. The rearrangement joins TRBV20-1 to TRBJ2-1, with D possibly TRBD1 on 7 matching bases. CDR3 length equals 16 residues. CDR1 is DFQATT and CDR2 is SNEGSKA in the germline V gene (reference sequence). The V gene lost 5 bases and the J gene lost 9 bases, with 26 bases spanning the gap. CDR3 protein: CSARQGRRAVGGEQFF. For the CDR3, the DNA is TGCAGTGCTCGACAGGGACGGAGGGCGGTGGGCGGTGAGCAGTTCTTC.

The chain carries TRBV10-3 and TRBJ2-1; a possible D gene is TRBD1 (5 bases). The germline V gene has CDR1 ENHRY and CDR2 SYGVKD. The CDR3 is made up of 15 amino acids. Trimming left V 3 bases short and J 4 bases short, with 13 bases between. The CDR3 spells CAISDPTVPYNEQFF. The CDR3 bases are TGTGCCATCAGTGATCCGACAGTCCCGTACAATGAGCAGTTCTTC.

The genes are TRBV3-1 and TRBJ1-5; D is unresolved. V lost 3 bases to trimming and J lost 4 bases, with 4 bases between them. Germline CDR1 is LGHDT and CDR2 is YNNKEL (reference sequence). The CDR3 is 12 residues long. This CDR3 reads CASSHENQPQHF. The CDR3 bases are TGTGCCAGCAGCCATGAGAATCAGCCCCAGCATTTT.

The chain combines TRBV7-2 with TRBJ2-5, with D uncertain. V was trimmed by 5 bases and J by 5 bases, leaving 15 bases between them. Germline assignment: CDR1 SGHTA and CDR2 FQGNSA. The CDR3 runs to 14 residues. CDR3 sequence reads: CASSQGSSVETQYF. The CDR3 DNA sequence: TGTGCCAGCAGCCAAGGATCAAGCGTCGAGACCCAGTACTTC.

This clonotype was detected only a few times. The CDR3 nucleotides read TGTGCCAGCAGCCAGACCGGGACAGGGGGCTACACCTTC. Translated, it gives CASSQTGTGGYTF. The chain combines TRBV7-2 with TRBJ1-2; 9 positions match TRBD1. Trimming at V came to 5 bases and at J to 8 bases, leaving 6 bases not matched to a gene. The CDR3 contains 13 residues. Germline V gene data show CDR1 as SGHTA and CDR2 as FQGNSA.

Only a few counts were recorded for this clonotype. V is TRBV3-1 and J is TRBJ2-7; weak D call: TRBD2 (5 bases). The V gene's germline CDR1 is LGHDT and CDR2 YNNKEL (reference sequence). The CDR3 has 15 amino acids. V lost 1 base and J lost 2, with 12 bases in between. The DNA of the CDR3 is TGTGCCAGCAGCCAAGCGAGCGGCCTTCCCTACGAGCAGTACTTC. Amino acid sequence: CASSQASGLPYEQYF.

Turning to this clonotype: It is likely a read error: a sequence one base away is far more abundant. The CDR3 DNA reads as TGTGCCAGCAGTACAGGGTGCTATGGCTACACCTTC. Amino acids: CASSTGCYGYTF. The rearrangement uses TRBV12-3 or TRBV12-4 and TRBJ1-2; a weak D match, TRBD1 (6 bases). This CDR3 has 12 amino acids. V was trimmed by 5 bases and J by 4 bases, leaving 8 bases between them.

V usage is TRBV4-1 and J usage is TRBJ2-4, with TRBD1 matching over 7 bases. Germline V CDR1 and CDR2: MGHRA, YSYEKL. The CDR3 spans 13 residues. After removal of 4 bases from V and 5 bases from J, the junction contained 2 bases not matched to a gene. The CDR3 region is CASSLGQQNIQYF. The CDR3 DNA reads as TGCGCCAGCAGCCTGGGACAGCAAAACATTCAGTACTTC.